Listed here is a single TCR beta chain. Its antigen remains unidentified. The data were obtained in a study of CD8+ T cells in alopecia areata. Whole-study context: Those patients who were treated received oral tofacitinib, which was given at 5 to 10 mg twice daily for moderate-to-severe alopecia areata. Study-wide results and caveats: Whereas mice showed it more clearly, TCR sharing across patients was murkier, possibly because of HLA.

V lost 4 bases, J lost 0 bases, and 13 bases lay in between. The CDR3 runs 17 residues. The germline gives CDR1 MGHRA, CDR2 YSYEKL. It was from alopecia areata patients that lesional scalp punch biopsies and peripheral blood were collected. cDNA reverse transcribed from extracted RNA served as the sequencing template. The protocol was immunoSEQ multiplex PCR, while the TCRdb copy is restricted to in-frame clones and leaves out a portion. The sample shows fewer than 200,000 clones, approximately 59% of them seen only once. The source is a human donor with alopecia areata. This sequence joins TRBV4-1 and TRBJ2-6; D call uncertain. Here the sequenced sample was CD4+ T cells sorted from blood, taken at week 0. CDR3 residues: CASSLYIVHSGANVLTF. Here the CDR3 DNA reads TGCGCCAGCAGCCTTTATATAGTTCACTCTGGGGCCAACGTCCTGACTTTC.